The present T cell receptor beta chain was sequenced within a study of a mutant IDH1 vaccine in newly diagnosed glioma. As for time point: week 47, end of study. A 20-mer mutant IDH1 peptide at 300 ug was injected subcutaneously with topical imiquimod. Only in-frame clones appear in the TCRdb table, and some are missing; sequencing was by immunoSEQ multiplex PCR. In the table there are tens of thousands of clones, 75% to 95% of which are singletons. A word on this clone: Its antigen is not identified.

Trimming cost V 6 bases and J 5 bases; bases outside gene matches: 3. Germline V gene data show CDR1 as MNHEY and CDR2 as SVGAGI. The CDR3 is made up of 14 amino acids. V usage is TRBV6-5 and J usage is TRBJ2-1, with TRBD2 identical over 11 bases. The source is a woman aged 40 to 50 with glioma. The sequences come from PBMCs, collected from a glioma patient whose treatment included an IDH1 peptide vaccine. In DNA form, the CDR3 reads TGTGCCAGCAGACCGGGACTAGCGGACAATGAGCAGTTCTTC. This encodes CASRPGLADNEQFF.